This T cell receptor beta chain stems from a study of T cell repertoires in cytomegalovirus infection. Overall study: Public TCR beta signatures were indicative of both CMV infection and a matching HLA type.

Overall study results and limits: HLA-C-restricted CMV-specific TCR beta clonotypes prevailed in the ex vivo response. Individuals carrying CMV plus the relevant HLA were identified by cumulative frequency of public TCR beta families.

To note about this clonotype: Its target is unknown.

Trimming left V 0 bases short and J 4 bases short, with 10 bases between. CDR1 is SGHVS and CDR2 is FQNEAQ in the germline V gene. This CDR3 is built from 15 residues. A single record per CDR3 protein comes from TCRdb applying MiXCR to the reads. The table has 450,000 to 600,000 distinct CDR3 sequences, about 42% seen once. The rearrangement joins TRBV7-8 to TRBJ2-1, with D tentatively TRBD1 or TRBD2 (5 bases each). The receptor was derived from a human donor in good health (CMV status not recorded). Some clones in this sample may be carry-over from other donors' samples. The specimen comprised cultured PBMCs, sampled from culture after CMV antigen stimulation. This CDR3 reads CASSLARGRYNEQFF. The CDR3 DNA is TGTGCCAGCAGCTTAGCGAGGGGCAGGTACAATGAGCAGTTCTTC. The full variable domain, completed using reference TRBV7-8 and TRBJ2-1, is GAGVSQSPRYKVAKRGQDVALRCDPISGHVSLFWYQQALGQGPEFLTYFQNEAQLDKSGLPSDRFFAERPEGSVSTLKIQRTQQEDSAVYLCASSLARGRYNEQFFGPGTRLTVL.